Following are 26 T cell receptor beta chains from one sample sequenced in a study of shared clonotypes between healthy human individuals. Sequenced by immunoSEQ multiplex PCR; TCRdb stores in-frame clones only, minus some. The repertoire consists of around 530,000 clones, with roughly four fifths occurring once and the leading ten covering more than 10%. Sequenced material: PBMCs. The receptors were gathered from a woman aged 40 to 50 in good health. Some clones in this sample may be carry-over from other donors' samples.

The chain combines TRBV5-5 with TRBJ2-2, with D tentatively TRBD1 or TRBD2 (5 bases each). V was clipped by 4 bases and J by 5 bases, with 15 bases between them. The germline V gene encodes CDR1 SGHKS and CDR2 YYEKEE (reference sequence). This CDR3 is 15 amino acids long. CDR3 sequence: CASSSRGEGTGELFF. The CDR3 DNA sequence: TGTGCCAGCAGCAGCCGAGGGGAAGGTACCGGGGAGCTGTTTTTT.

Comments on this clone: Other DNA sequences in this sample translate to the same CDR3. This rearrangement joins TRBV18 to TRBJ2-2; TRBD2 matches at 12 bases. Unmatched junction bases numbered 1, after V lost 0 bases and J lost 5 bases. The V gene's germline CDR1 is KGHSH and CDR2 LQKENI. This CDR3 spans 16 amino acids. DNA for the CDR3: TGTGCCAGCTCACCACCACTAGCGGGAGGAACCGGGGAGCTGTTTTTT. The encoded protein is CASSPPLAGGTGELFF.

This clone appeared a single time. The gene calls are TRBV11-2 and TRBJ1-2; D remains ambiguous. CDR3 length equals 17 residues. CDR1 and CDR2 from the germline V gene are SGHAT and FQNNGV. V lost 1 base, J lost 4 bases, and 19 bases lay in between. The CDR3 DNA is TGTGCCAGCAGCTTAGGGCCCCCGCTCGGGCTCCGCTATGGCTACACCTTC. Its protein product is CASSLGPPLGLRYGYTF. The full variable domain, completed using reference TRBV11-2 and TRBJ1-2, is EAGVAQSPRYKIIEKRQSVAFWCNPISGHATLYWYQQILGQGPKLLIQFQNNGVVDDSQLPKDRFSAERLKGVDSTLKIQPAKLEDSAVYLCASSLGPPLGLRYGYTFGSGTRLTVV.

V gene TRBV6-1 combines with J gene TRBJ2-1, with TRBD2 identical over 11 bases. The ends lost 1 base at V and 3 bases at J; junction bases unmatched: 8. This CDR3 spans 18 amino acids. Germline CDR1 and CDR2: MNHNS and SASEGT. In nucleotides, the CDR3 is TGTGCCAGCAGTGAAGAGCTCGGGACTAGCGGACTCTACAATGAGCAGTTCTTC. This encodes CASSEELGTSGLYNEQFF.

The rearrangement links TRBV6-1 to TRBJ1-1; no clear D gene. Trimming took 7 bases from V and 2 from J, leaving 14 bases between them. CDR1 is MNHNS and CDR2 is SASEGT in the germline V gene. This CDR3 is built from 14 residues. CDR3 sequence: CASTPTWGNTEAFF. As DNA, the CDR3 is TGTGCCAGCACCCCTACATGGGGAAACACTGAAGCTTTCTTT.

The chain carries TRBV19 and TRBJ1-5, with D perhaps TRBD1 (6 bases). This CDR3 comprises 13 residues. Germline assignment: CDR1 LNHDA and CDR2 SQIVND (reference sequence). V shed 4 bases and J shed 6 bases, with 10 bases lying between them. The CDR3 coding sequence is TGTGCCAGTAGTACCCGGGACACTCAGCCCCAGCATTTT. It yields the protein CASSTRDTQPQHF.

V is TRBV7-3 and J is TRBJ2-1; TRBD2 is a possible D gene (6 bases). Germline CDR1 SGHTA, CDR2 FQGTGA. Trimming cost V 4 bases and J 3 bases, with 16 bases left between them. This CDR3 region has 16 residues. CDR3 protein: CASSSRRGRSYNEQFF. The CDR3 nucleotides read TGTGCCAGCAGCTCCAGGCGGGGTAGAAGCTACAATGAGCAGTTCTTC.

V gene TRBV10-1 combines with J gene TRBJ2-2; TRBD1 aligns across 9 bases. V was clipped by 8 bases and J by 4 bases; unmatched bases: 17. CDR1 and CDR2 (germline): WNHNN, SYGVQD (reference sequence). The length of the CDR3 is 18 residues. This CDR3 is CASPPHTYRGRVTGELFF. The CDR3 region has the DNA TGCGCCAGCCCGCCCCACACGTACAGGGGGCGGGTCACCGGGGAGCTGTTTTTT.

The V and J genes are TRBV4-2 and TRBJ1-4; D possibly corresponds to TRBD1 (6 bases). CDR1 LGHNA and CDR2 YNFKEQ come from the germline V gene. V was cut by 3 bases and J by 4 bases, with 15 bases left in between. The CDR3 extends over 16 amino acids. CDR3 sequence reads: CASSQDTGTFNEKLFF. CDR3 DNA sequence: TGTGCCAGCAGCCAGGATACAGGGACTTTTAATGAAAAACTGTTTTTT.

Written as DNA, the CDR3 is TGCAGCGTTGAAGGTGGGAGAAACAATGAGCAGTTCTTC. Protein: CSVEGGRNNEQFF. The V gene is TRBV29-1, the J gene TRBJ2-1, with D perhaps TRBD2 (5 bases). Germline loops: CDR1 SQVTM, CDR2 ANQGSEA. V lost 1 base to trimming and J lost 5 bases, with 9 bases between them. The length of the CDR3 is 13 residues.

The chain uses TRBV5-1 and TRBJ2-2; 9 bases fit TRBD2. This CDR3 comprises 14 residues. From germline, CDR1 is SGHRS and CDR2 YFSETQ. V lost 4 bases and J lost 7; bases outside the gene matches: 5. The CDR3 region is CASSTGTSLGELFF. DNA for the CDR3: TGCGCCAGCAGCACGGGGACTAGCCTCGGGGAGCTGTTTTTT. The entire variable domain, with the rest obtained from reference TRBV5-1 and TRBJ2-2, is as follows: KAGVTQTPRYLIKTRGQQVTLSCSPISGHRSVSWYQQTPGQGLQFLFEYFSETQRNKGNFPGRFSGRQFSNSRSEMNVSTLELGDSALYLCASSTGTSLGELFFGEGSRLTVL.

The chain joins TRBV19 to TRBJ1-2, with D possibly being TRBD1 (5 bases). The CDR3 consists of 14 residues. V was shortened by 6 bases and J by 1 base, with 12 bases between the two germline ends. Germline V gene lookup returns CDR1 LNHDA and CDR2 SQIVND (reference sequence). The CDR3 sequence is CASSRATFNYGYTF. DNA of the CDR3: TGTGCCAGTAGCAGGGCAACGTTTAACTATGGCTACACCTTC.

V is TRBV7-6 and J is TRBJ2-1; D may match TRBD1 or TRBD2 (5 bases each). The CDR3 contains 15 residues. Germline V gene lookup returns CDR1 SGHVS and CDR2 FNYEAQ. The V and J ends lost 5 bases and 4 bases respectively, with 15 bases between them. The CDR3 nucleotides read TGTGCCAGCAGCCTTAACTGGGGACGGTACAATGAGCAGTTCTTC. Its protein is CASSLNWGRYNEQFF.

The gene calls are TRBV7-3 and TRBJ2-3, with TRBD1 as a possible D gene (6 bases). This CDR3 region has 14 residues. The V end lost 4 bases, the J end lost 2 bases, and 10 bases lay between the germline ends. Germline loops: CDR1 SGHTA, CDR2 FQGTGA. This CDR3 reads CASSSRQATDTQYF. Written as DNA, the CDR3 is TGTGCCAGCAGCTCAAGACAGGCCACAGATACGCAGTATTTT.

V usage is TRBV5-6 and J usage is TRBJ2-1, with 10 bases fitting TRBD2. The CDR3 sequence is 18 residues long. Germline V CDR1 and CDR2: SGHDT, YYEEEE. Losses at the gene ends were 0 bases for V and 7 bases for J; bases not matched to a gene: 13. CDR3 nucleotide sequence: TGTGCCAGCAGCTTGGTAATAGCGGGAGGCTCCGCGGGGAATGAGCAGTTCTTC. Translating it yields CASSLVIAGGSAGNEQFF.

Of note for this clone: A junction end diverges from the germline sequence, so it may reflect a read error. The chain links TRBV7-9 to TRBJ2-1; TRBD2 matches 7 bases. Germline values: CDR1 SEHNR, CDR2 FQNEAQ (reference sequence). There are 15 residues in the CDR3. The chain's CDR3 is CASRLGLAEANEQFF. CDR3 coding DNA: TGTGCCAGCAGATTAGGGCTAGCGGAGGCGAATGAGCAGTTCTTC.

Comment on this clone: A read error is likely here: a far larger clone is one base away. Other nucleotide sequences in the sample specify the same CDR3. This rearrangement joins TRBV6-5 to TRBJ2-7; D gene unclear. The CDR3 is 12 residues long. CDR1 and CDR2 from the germline V gene are MNHEY and SVGAGI. The CDR3 spells CASAQSSYEQYF. The CDR3 bases are TGCGCCAGTGCACAGAGCTCCTACGAGCAGTACTTC.

A remark on this clone: The same CDR3 can be traced to other DNA sequences in this sample. This chain links TRBV7-8 with TRBJ2-7; the D gene is possibly TRBD2 (6 bases). Trimming removed 0 bases at V and 1 base at J, with 7 bases between. The germline V gene encodes CDR1 SGHVS and CDR2 FQNEAQ. The CDR3 loop spans 14 amino acids. Here the CDR3 reads CASSLAGGSYEQYF. The CDR3 region has the DNA TGTGCCAGCAGCTTAGCGGGAGGTTCCTACGAGCAGTACTTC.

This clone has a single count. This sequence joins TRBV6-4 and TRBJ2-5, with D hard to call. The germline V gene has CDR1 MRHNA and CDR2 SNTAGT. The CDR3 covers 13 residues. Trimming removed 4 bases from V and 4 bases from J, with 10 bases in between. CDR3 region: CASSAGEGETQYF. The CDR3, as DNA: TGTGCCAGCAGTGCTGGAGAAGGAGAGACCCAGTACTTC.

This chain uses TRBV7-9 with TRBJ1-2; D is undetermined. This CDR3 is built from 10 residues. V was clipped by 0 bases and J by 10 bases, with 3 bases between them. Germline-derived CDR1 and CDR2 are SEHNR and FQNEAQ (reference sequence). CDR3 residues: CASSLADYTF. In DNA form, the CDR3 reads TGTGCCAGCAGCTTAGCGGACTACACCTTC.

This clone was counted once. The genes are TRBV23-1 and TRBJ1-5, with 7 nucleotides matching TRBD1. TRBV23-1 is an open reading frame whose function is uncertain. The V and J ends lost 6 bases and 9 bases, in that order; junction bases with no gene match: 17. The CDR3 is 16 residues long. CDR3: CASRGEVLAGGRPQHF. In nucleotides, the CDR3 is TGCGCCAGCAGGGGGGAAGTCCTCGCAGGGGGTCGGCCCCAGCATTTT.

The rearrangement uses TRBV27 and TRBJ2-6; D is unclear. There are 16 residues in the CDR3. V was clipped by 2 bases and J by 2 bases, with 10 bases between them. CDR1 MNHEY and CDR2 SMNVEV come from the germline V gene (reference sequence). CDR3 sequence reads: CASSLIDRAGANVLTF. CDR3 nucleotide sequence: TGTGCCAGCAGTTTAATCGACCGGGCTGGGGCCAACGTCCTGACTTTC.

The table lists this clone with a count of one. This chain connects TRBV10-3 to TRBJ2-5, with TRBD2 matching 10 bases. The DNA end is a closer match to TRBJ2-7, so the J assignment may be wrong. CDR1 and CDR2 (germline): ENHRY, SYGVKD. The length of the CDR3 is 13 residues. In DNA, the CDR3 is TGTGCCATCAGCTTAGCGGGAGGATACGAGCAGTACTTC. It encodes CAISLAGGYEQYF.

V and J are TRBV25-1 and TRBJ2-5; 9 bases map to TRBD1. The V gene end was trimmed by 3 bases and the J gene end by 4 bases; junction bases not matched to a gene: 3. Per germline, CDR1 MGHDK and CDR2 SYGVNS. This CDR3 spans 14 amino acids. CDR3: CASSEPGQGETQYF. The CDR3 coding sequence is TGTGCCAGCAGTGAGCCGGGACAGGGAGAGACCCAGTACTTC.

The gene calls are TRBV6-4 and TRBJ2-3, with 7 bases fitting TRBD2. V lost 4 bases and J lost 1; bases outside the gene matches: 5. The germline CDR1 and CDR2 sequences are MRHNA and SNTAGT. The CDR3 consists of 15 residues. The DNA for the CDR3 is TGTGCCAGCAGTGCACTAGCGACGGGCACAGATACGCAGTATTTT. It translates to CASSALATGTDTQYF.

The chain is built from TRBV28 and TRBJ2-7, with TRBD1 identical over 7 bases. V was clipped by 2 bases and J by 7 bases; unmatched bases: 8. The CDR3 runs 14 residues. CDR1 and CDR2 from the germline V gene are MDHEN and SYDVKM. The CDR3 DNA reads as TGTGCCAGCAGTTTACCTCCGGGACAGAGGGAGCAGTACTTC. Its protein is CASSLPPGQREQYF.